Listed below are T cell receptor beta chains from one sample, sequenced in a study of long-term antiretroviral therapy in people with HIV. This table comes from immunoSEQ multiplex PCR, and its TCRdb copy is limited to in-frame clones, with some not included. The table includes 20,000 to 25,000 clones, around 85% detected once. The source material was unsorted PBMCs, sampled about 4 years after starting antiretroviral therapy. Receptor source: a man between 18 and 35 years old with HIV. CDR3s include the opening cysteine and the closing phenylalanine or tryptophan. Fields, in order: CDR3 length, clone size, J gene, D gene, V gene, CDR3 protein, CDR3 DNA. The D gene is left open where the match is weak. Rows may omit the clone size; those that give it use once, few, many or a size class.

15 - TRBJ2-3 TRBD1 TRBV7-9 CASRYPGQGQDTQYF TGTGCCAGCAGATACCCGGGACAGGGGCAAGATACGCAGTATTTT
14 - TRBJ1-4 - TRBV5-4 CASSLGPSGEKLFF TGTGCCAGCAGCTTGGGGCCTTCGGGGGAAAAACTGTTTTTT
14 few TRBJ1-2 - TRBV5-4 CASSPRGASYGYTF TGTGCCAGCAGCCCGAGGGGGGCCAGTTATGGCTACACCTTC
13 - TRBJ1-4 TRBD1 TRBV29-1 CSARDRTNEKLFF TGCAGCGCCCGGGACAGAACTAATGAAAAACTGTTTTTT
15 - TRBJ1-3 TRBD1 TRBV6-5 CASSYLTGAGNTIYF TGTGCCAGCAGCTACCTTACAGGGGCCGGAAACACCATATATTTT
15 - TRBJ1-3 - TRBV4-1 CASSQDRGTGNTIYF TGCGCCAGCAGCCAAGATAGGGGGACTGGAAACACCATATATTTT
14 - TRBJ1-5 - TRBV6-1 CASSVQSWNQPQHF TGTGCCAGCAGTGTCCAGAGCTGGAACCAGCCCCAGCATTTT
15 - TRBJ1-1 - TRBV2 CASSEPYEPNTEAFF TGTGCCAGCAGTGAACCTTACGAGCCGAACACTGAAGCTTTCTTT
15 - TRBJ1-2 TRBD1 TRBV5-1 CASSSGQAREYGYTF TGCGCCAGCAGCTCAGGACAGGCGAGGGAATATGGCTACACCTTC
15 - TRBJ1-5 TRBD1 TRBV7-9 CASSSGTGVAQPQHF TGTGCCAGCAGCTCCGGGACAGGGGTTGCTCAGCCCCAGCATTTT
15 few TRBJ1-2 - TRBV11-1 CASSDSRDWASGYTF TGTGCCAGCAGCGACTCGAGGGATTGGGCGAGTGGCTACACCTTC
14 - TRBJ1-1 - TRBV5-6 CASSFEGGITEAFF TGTGCCAGCAGCTTCGAGGGGGGGATCACTGAAGCTTTCTTT
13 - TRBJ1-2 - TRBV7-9 CASSYGTPYGYTF TGTGCCAGCAGCTACGGGACACCTTATGGCTACACCTTC
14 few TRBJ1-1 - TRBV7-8 CASSPGGENTEAFF TGTGCCAGCAGTCCGGGAGGAGAGAACACTGAAGCTTTCTTT
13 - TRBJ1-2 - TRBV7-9 CASSLDLLYGYTF TGTGCCAGCAGCTTAGATCTTCTCTATGGCTACACCTTC
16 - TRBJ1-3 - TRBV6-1 CASFEGDGGLRNTIYF TGTGCCAGCTTTGAAGGAGACGGGGGGCTTAGAAACACCATATATTTT
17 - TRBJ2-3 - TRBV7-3 CASSLMGRRSSTDTQYF TGTGCCAGCAGCTTAATGGGGCGGCGGTCTAGCACAGATACGCAGTATTTT
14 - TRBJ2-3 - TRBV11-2 CASANTGSTDTQYF TGTGCCAGCGCAAATACGGGGAGCACAGATACGCAGTATTTT
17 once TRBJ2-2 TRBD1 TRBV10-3 CAISGEQGVGGTGELFF TGTGCCATCAGCGGCGAACAGGGGGTGGGGGGCACCGGGGAGCTGTTTTTT
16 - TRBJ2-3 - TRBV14 CASSHRPPQVTDTQYF TGTGCCAGCAGCCACCGCCCCCCCCAGGTCACAGATACGCAGTATTTT
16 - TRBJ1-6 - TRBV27 CASSLQGWGYNSPLHF TGTGCCAGCAGTTTGCAGGGTTGGGGTTATAATTCACCCCTCCACTTT
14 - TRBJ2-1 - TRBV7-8 CASSPGSPAVVQFF TGTGCCAGCAGCCCCGGGTCGCCGGCGGTCGTCCAGTTCTTC
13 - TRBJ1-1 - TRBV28 CASSLREGFEAFF TGTGCCAGCAGTCTCCGTGAGGGGTTTGAAGCTTTCTTT
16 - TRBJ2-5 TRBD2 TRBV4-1 CASSQGRLAGYETQYF TGCGCCAGCAGCCAAGGGCGACTAGCGGGGTACGAGACCCAGTACTTC
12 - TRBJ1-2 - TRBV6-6 CASSYDPPFYTF TGTGCCAGCAGTTACGACCCGCCGTTTTACACCTTC
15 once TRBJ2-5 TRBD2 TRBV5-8 CANPPVLRGEETQYF TGTGCCAACCCTCCCGTCCTGCGGGGGGAAGAGACCCAGTACTTC
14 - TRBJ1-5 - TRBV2 CASSEGGRDQPQHF TGTGCCAGCAGTGAAGGAGGAAGGGACCAGCCCCAGCATTTT
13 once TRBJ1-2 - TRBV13 CASSLGRAYGYTF TGTGCCAGCAGCTTAGGCCGAGCCTATGGCTACACCTTC
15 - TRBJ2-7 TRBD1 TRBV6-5 CASTPLPDRAREQYF TGTGCCAGCACTCCCCTCCCGGACAGGGCCCGCGAGCAGTACTTC